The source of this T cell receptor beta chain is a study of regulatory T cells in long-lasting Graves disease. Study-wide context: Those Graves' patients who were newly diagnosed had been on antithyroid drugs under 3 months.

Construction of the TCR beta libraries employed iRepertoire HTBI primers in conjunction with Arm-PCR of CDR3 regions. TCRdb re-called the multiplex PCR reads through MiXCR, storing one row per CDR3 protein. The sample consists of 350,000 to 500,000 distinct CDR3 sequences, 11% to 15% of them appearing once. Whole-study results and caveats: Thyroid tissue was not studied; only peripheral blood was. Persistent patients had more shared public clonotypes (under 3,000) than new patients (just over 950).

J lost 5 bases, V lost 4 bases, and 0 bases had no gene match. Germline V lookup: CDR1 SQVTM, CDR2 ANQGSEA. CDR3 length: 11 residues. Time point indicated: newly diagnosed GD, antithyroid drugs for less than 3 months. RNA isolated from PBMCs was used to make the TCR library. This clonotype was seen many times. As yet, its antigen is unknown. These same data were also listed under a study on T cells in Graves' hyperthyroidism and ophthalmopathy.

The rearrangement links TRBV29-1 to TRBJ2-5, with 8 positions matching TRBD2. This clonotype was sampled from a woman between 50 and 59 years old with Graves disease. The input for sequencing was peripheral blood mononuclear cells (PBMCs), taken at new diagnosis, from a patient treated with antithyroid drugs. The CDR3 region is CSVAGGETQYF. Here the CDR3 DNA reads TGCAGCGTTGCGGGAGGGGAGACCCAGTACTTC.